This TCR beta chain was obtained from a study of blood T cell repertoires in COVID-19. Study overall: There were acute and convalescent COVID-19 samples, and they came from the United States, Italy and Spain.

Trimming removed 1 base from V and 6 bases from J, with 16 bases in between. The germline CDR1 and CDR2 sequences are SGHVS and FQNEAQ. This CDR3 spans 16 amino acids. Original processing notes: By means of reference gene primer amplification, nucleated cell counts were estimated. Sequencing was performed with immunoSEQ multiplex PCR; in TCRdb, only in-frame clones are kept and a portion is missing. V and J calls and clone size come straight from that table; D and trimming were deduced from the DNA. The sample includes 400,000 to 450,000 clones, around 90% of them seen just once. Each participant's cohort was designated according to participant-reported clinical history. The recovered donors of Cohort 3 showed two negative PCRs, clearance, or symptom resolution.

This TCR derives from a young man who had recovered from COVID-19. The V gene is TRBV7-8, the J gene TRBJ1-5; perhaps TRBD1 as D (5 bases). The specimen was PBMCs or T cells enriched from blood (not recorded which). In DNA, the CDR3 is TGTGCCAGCAGCTTAGTAGGCTTCGGGGGAACTCAGCCCCAGCATTTT. Its protein is CASSLVGFGGTQPQHF.